Below, one T cell receptor (beta chain) is given with its context. What it binds is unknown. The data belong to a study of cytomegalovirus exposure and HLA in healthy donors. Study conclusions and caveats: Some 150 TCR beta chains were listed as cytomegalovirus-associated. TCR beta V segments were, for the most part, productive about 87% or about 30% of the time in an earlier analysis.

Primers: 60 Vbeta forward and 13 Jbeta reverse. Data came from immunoSEQ multiplex PCR; TCRdb stores just in-frame clones and leaves some out. Of over 100,000 clones listed, roughly 85% were seen once; the top ten hold 22%. The sample was PBMCs. The receptor's source is a man aged 25-45 years in good health and CMV-seropositive.

In DNA, the CDR3 is TGTGCCAGCGATTCAGGTTCCTCTAATCAGCCCCAGCATTTT. Its translation: CASDSGSSNQPQHF. The gene calls are TRBV28 and TRBJ1-5; no reliable D call. Looked up from germline, CDR1 is MDHEN and CDR2 is SYDVKM. This CDR3 is built from 14 residues. V dropped 8 bases and J dropped 4 bases, with 15 bases sitting between them.